Below are 13 T cell receptor beta chains sequenced from a single sample in a study of cytomegalovirus exposure and HLA in healthy donors. Both 60 Vbeta primers and 13 Jbeta primers went into the PCR. The method was immunoSEQ multiplex PCR; TCRdb's version includes in-frame clones alone and lacks a portion of them. The sample yields some 120,000 clones, roughly 74% seen once. Source material: PBMCs. The receptors derive from a woman in her forties or fifties in good health and CMV-seropositive.

This clone came up once. The chain links TRBV19 to TRBJ1-5, with 9 bases fitting TRBD1. Trimming took 8 bases from V and 4 from J; bases not matched to a gene: 9. This CDR3 has 15 residues. The germline V gene has CDR1 LNHDA and CDR2 SQIVND (reference sequence). In nucleotides, the CDR3 is TGTGCCAGTCATCAGGGACAGGGTCGAAATCAGCCCCAGCATTTT. Translated, it gives CASHQGQGRNQPQHF.

Concerning this clone itself: This sample also contains other DNA sequences that code for the same CDR3. The chain links TRBV30 to TRBJ1-5, with TRBD1 as a possible D gene (5 bases). Germline V gene lookup returns CDR1 GTSNPN and CDR2 SVGIG (reference sequence). With 4 bases removed from V and 2 bases from J, the gap between germline ends came to 12 bases. The CDR3 has 14 amino acids. The CDR3: CAWTTGWGNQPQHF. The DNA of the CDR3 is TGTGCCTGGACTACAGGTTGGGGCAATCAGCCCCAGCATTTT.

This chain links TRBV10-3 with TRBJ1-6; D gene ambiguous. The V gene lost 7 bases and the J gene lost 7 bases, with 14 bases spanning the gap. CDR1 ENHRY and CDR2 SYGVKD come from the germline V gene. CDR3 length: 14 amino acids. The CDR3, as DNA: TGTGCCATCAATATGGGTACAGAGAATTCACCCCTCCACTTT. Residues: CAINMGTENSPLHF.

The chain is built from TRBV5-5 and TRBJ1-2; D possibly corresponds to TRBD1 (6 bases). The CDR3 runs to 13 residues. Per the germline V gene, CDR1 is SGHKS and CDR2 is YYEKEE (reference sequence). V lost 3 bases and J 3 bases, leaving 9 bases between the germline ends. CDR3 sequence: CASSSWTDYGYTF. The DNA of the CDR3 is TGTGCCAGCAGCTCCTGGACAGACTATGGCTACACCTTC.

The V call is TRBV7-9, the J call TRBJ1-2; a weak D match, TRBD1 (6 bases). CDR1 is SEHNR and CDR2 is FQNEAQ in the germline V gene (reference sequence). The V end was cut by 5 bases, the J end by 2 bases, with 12 bases between. This CDR3 is 14 amino acids long. The CDR3 region is CASSPGQGNYGYTF. The DNA for the CDR3 is TGTGCCAGCAGCCCCGGGCAGGGGAACTATGGCTACACCTTC.

This clone has only a few counts. The V and J genes are TRBV7-8 and TRBJ1-5, with a tentative D call TRBD1 (5 bases). This CDR3 contains 16 residues. Trimming removed 2 bases from V and 0 bases from J, with 11 bases in between. Germline V lookup: CDR1 SGHVS, CDR2 FQNEAQ. Here the CDR3 reads CASSLLQGISNQPQHF. Here the CDR3 DNA reads TGTGCCAGCAGCTTACTCCAGGGAATTAGCAATCAGCCCCAGCATTTT.

Only a few counts were recorded for this clone. In nucleotides, the CDR3 is TGTGCCAGCAGGGTGGGGGCCAATCAGCCCCAGCATTTT. Translated, it gives CASRVGANQPQHF. The chain joins TRBV6-6 to TRBJ1-5; a weak D match, TRBD1 (6 bases). Germline lookup yields CDR1 MNHNY and CDR2 SVGAGI (reference sequence). The CDR3 sequence is 13 residues long. V gave up 6 bases and J gave up 3 bases, with 9 bases separating them.

The chain uses TRBV12-5 and TRBJ2-6; D is possibly TRBD1 (6 bases). Germline CDR1 and CDR2: LGHNT and FRNRAP. Trimming took off 6 bases at V and 0 bases at J, with 12 bases between the two ends. The CDR3 is 16 residues long. The CDR3 loop reads CASGRQVSSGANVLTF. In nucleotides, the CDR3 is TGTGCTAGTGGCCGACAGGTCAGCTCTGGGGCCAACGTCCTGACTTTC.

The chain joins TRBV18 to TRBJ2-5, with a weak D call TRBD2 (5 bases). The germline gives CDR1 KGHSH, CDR2 LQKENI. V lost 5 bases and J 2 bases, leaving 9 bases between the germline ends. CDR3 length equals 13 residues. The CDR3 coding sequence is TGTGCCAGCTCAGCCGGGATACAAGAGACCCAGTACTTC. Its protein product is CASSAGIQETQYF.

The V gene is TRBV6-1, the J gene TRBJ2-5, with 7 nucleotides matching TRBD2. The J segment lost 6 bases and the V segment lost 4 bases, leaving 11 bases of the junction unmatched. The germline CDR1 and CDR2 sequences are MNHNS and SASEGT. CDR3 size: 15 residues. The CDR3 coding sequence is TGTGCCAGCAGTGTGGGGGGGGGTATGGGAAAGACCCAGTACTTC. This translates into CASSVGGGMGKTQYF.

The chain's CDR3 is CASSPSRASGWTQYF. Here the CDR3 DNA reads TGTGCCAGCAGCCCTAGCAGGGCTAGCGGGTGGACCCAGTACTTC. The chain is built from TRBV7-2 and TRBJ2-5; 8 bases align to TRBD2. Germline values: CDR1 SGHTA, CDR2 FQGNSA. The trim removed 5 bases at V and 7 bases at J, leaving 12 bases unmatched. This CDR3 comprises 15 residues.

The chain links TRBV5-1 to TRBJ1-1, with D possibly TRBD1 on 5 matching bases. Germline CDR1 is SGHRS and CDR2 is YFSETQ. V dropped 7 bases and J dropped 0 bases, with 13 bases sitting between them. This CDR3 contains 14 residues. CDR3 DNA sequence: TGCGCCAGCCAGCGTACGGACATGAACACTGAAGCTTTCTTT. Translated: CASQRTDMNTEAFF.

The chain uses TRBV5-8 and TRBJ2-3, with TRBD1 matching 8 bases. V shed 3 bases and J 6 bases; nucleotides not matched to a gene: 9. The CDR3 covers 15 residues. Germline assignment: CDR1 SGHTS and CDR2 YDEGEE. CDR3 DNA: TGTGCCAGCAGCTCCAAAGGACAGGGATGGGATACGCAGTATTTT. Translating it yields CASSSKGQGWDTQYF.